One TCR beta chain is described in this entry. The antigen is unknown. Time point given: persistent/refractory GD, antithyroid drugs over 5 years with positive TRAb. Generation of the TCR library employed RNA extracted from PBMCs. Patients met American Thyroid Association criteria for Graves' disease. The source of the sample is a study of regulatory T cells in long-lasting Graves disease. Study results and limitations: For persistent Graves' patients, TCR diversity was lower than for newly diagnosed ones. Accuracy may have been reduced by the small sample size. Only peripheral blood was studied, not thyroid tissue.

Through Arm-PCR of CDR3 regions and iRepertoire HTBI primers, TCR beta libraries were built. TCRdb re-called the multiplex PCR reads through MiXCR, storing one row per CDR3 protein. The sample has 300,000 to 350,000 distinct CDR3 sequences; about 18% are singletons. This receptor was taken from a female donor with Graves disease. This material consisted of peripheral blood mononuclear cells (PBMCs), taken when the disease was refractory, from a patient treated with antithyroid drugs.

The CDR3 loop reads CASSQGIAGTYNSPLHF. CDR3 sequence (DNA): TGCGCCAGCAGCCAAGGGATCGCAGGGACCTATAATTCACCCCTCCACTTT. The V and J genes are TRBV4-1 and TRBJ1-6, with a possible D match to TRBD1 (5 bases). V lost 1 base to trimming and J lost 2 bases, with 12 bases between them. Germline lookup yields CDR1 MGHRA and CDR2 YSYEKL. The CDR3 is 17 residues long.